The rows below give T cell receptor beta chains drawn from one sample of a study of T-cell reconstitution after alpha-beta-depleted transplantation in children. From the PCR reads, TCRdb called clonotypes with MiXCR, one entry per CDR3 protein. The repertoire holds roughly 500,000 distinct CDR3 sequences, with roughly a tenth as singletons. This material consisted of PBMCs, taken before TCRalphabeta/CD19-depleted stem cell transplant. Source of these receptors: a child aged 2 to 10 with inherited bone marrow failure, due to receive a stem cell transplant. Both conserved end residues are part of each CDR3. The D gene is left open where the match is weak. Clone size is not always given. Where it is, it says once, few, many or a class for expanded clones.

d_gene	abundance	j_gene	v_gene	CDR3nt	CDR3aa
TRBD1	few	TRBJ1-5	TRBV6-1	TGTGCCAGCAGCCAAACAGGGGTGACTCAGCCCCAGCATTTT	CASSQTGVTQPQHF
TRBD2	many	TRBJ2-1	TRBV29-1	TGCAGCGTTGGGGCGGGACTAGTTCCCTACAATGAGCAGTTCTTC	CSVGAGLVPYNEQFF
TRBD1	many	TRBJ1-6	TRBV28	TGTGCCAGCAGTTTATTTCCAGGGGGATCACCCCTCCACTTT	CASSLFPGGSPLHF
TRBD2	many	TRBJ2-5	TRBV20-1	TGCAGTGCTAGAGGACTAGCTACGGAGACCCAGTACTTC	CSARGLATETQYF
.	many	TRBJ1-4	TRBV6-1	TGTGCCAGCAGTGAAAATCCCGGACCATTTAATGAAAAACTGTTTTTT	CASSENPGPFNEKLFF
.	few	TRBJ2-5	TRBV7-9	TGTGCCAGCAGCCCCCCGGCGGGACAAGAGACCCAGTACTTC	CASSPPAGQETQYF
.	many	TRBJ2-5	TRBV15	TGTGCCACCAGCAGAGGACTTGGACGAGCTCAGGAGACCCAGTACTTC	CATSRGLGRAQETQYF
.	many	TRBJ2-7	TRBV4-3	TGCGCCAGCAGCCAAGGCACCCTGAGGGGGGGCGAGCAGTACTTC	CASSQGTLRGGEQYF
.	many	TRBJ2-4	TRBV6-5	TGTGCCAGCAGTTCCGCCCAGGGGTCAGCCAAAAACATTCAGTACTTC	CASSSAQGSAKNIQYF
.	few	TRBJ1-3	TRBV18	TGTGCCAGCTCACCACCGGTGTCGGCAGGGTGGCATGGAAACACCATATATTTT	CASSPPVSAGWHGNTIYF
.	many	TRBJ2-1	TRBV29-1	TGCAGCGTTGAGGATGTGGGGAACAATGAGCAGTTCTTC	CSVEDVGNNEQFF
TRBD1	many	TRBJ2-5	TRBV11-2	TGTGCCAGCAGCCCGACAGGGTTGGAGACCCAGTACTTC	CASSPTGLETQYF
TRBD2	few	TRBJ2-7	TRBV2	TGTGCCAGCAGGACCCTAGCGGGAGGGCTGTACGAGCAGTACTTC	CASRTLAGGLYEQYF
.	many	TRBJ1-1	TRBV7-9	TGTGCCAGCAGCTTACCGGGACACACCAACACTGAAGCTTTCTTT	CASSLPGHTNTEAFF
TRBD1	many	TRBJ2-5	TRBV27	TGTGCCAGCAGTTTACCGACAGGGGGCGCGAGAAAGACCCAGTACTTC	CASSLPTGGARKTQYF
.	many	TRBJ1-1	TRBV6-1	TGTGCCAGCAGCCTCGGACAGAGCACTGAAGCTTTCTTT	CASSLGQSTEAFF
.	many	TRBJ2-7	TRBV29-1	TGCAGCGTCGTGACTAGTATCGACGAGCAGTACTTC	CSVVTSIDEQYF
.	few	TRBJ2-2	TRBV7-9	TGTGCCAGCAGCCCCCGGCTAAGCGGAGCCCCCACCGGGGAGCTGTTTTTT	CASSPRLSGAPTGELFF
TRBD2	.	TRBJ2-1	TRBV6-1	TGTGCCAGCAGTGCCTCCCCCGGGACTAGTAATGAGCAGTTCTTC	CASSASPGTSNEQFF
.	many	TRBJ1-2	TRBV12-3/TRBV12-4	TGTGCCAGCAGTTTGGGCCAGGCTTTTAACCCAGGTGGCTACACCTTC	CASSLGQAFNPGGYTF
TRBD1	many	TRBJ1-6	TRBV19	TGTGCCAGTAGCCTGACGGGACAGGATAATTCACCCCTCCACTTT	CASSLTGQDNSPLHF
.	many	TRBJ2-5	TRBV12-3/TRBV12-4	TGTGCCAGCAGTTTCGAGAAGGAGACCCAGTACTTC	CASSFEKETQYF
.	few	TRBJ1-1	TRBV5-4	TGTGCCAGCAGCTTGGCGCCCTCCGAAGCTTTCTTT	CASSLAPSEAFF
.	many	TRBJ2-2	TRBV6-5	TGTGCCACCGTTCCATGGGGAGAGTGGAAGCTGTTTTTT	CATVPWGEWKLFF
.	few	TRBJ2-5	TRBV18	TGTGCCAGCTCACTCTTTCTCCGAGGGCCGCAAGAGACCCAGTACTTC	CASSLFLRGPQETQYF
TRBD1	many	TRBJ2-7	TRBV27	TGTGCCAGCAGTGCCAGACAGGGGATCAACTACGAGCAGTACTTC	CASSARQGINYEQYF
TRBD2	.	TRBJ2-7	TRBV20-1	TGCTGTGCTAGCGTCCTCGGACTAGCGGGAGTTGAGCAGTACTTC	CCASVLGLAGVEQYF
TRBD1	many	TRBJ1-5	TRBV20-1	TGCAGTGCTAGAAGGCCAGGGGGCTTTGATAGCAATCAGCCCCAGCATTTT	CSARRPGGFDSNQPQHF
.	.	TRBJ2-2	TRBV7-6	TGTGCCAGCAGGCTAGAGGGGTCCGGGGAGCTGTTTTTT	CASRLEGSGELFF
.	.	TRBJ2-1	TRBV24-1	TGTGCCACCAGTGACCCGGCGTCCCCGAATGAGCAGTTCTTC	CATSDPASPNEQFF
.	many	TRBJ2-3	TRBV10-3	TGTGCCATCAGAGACCCTGACACCGGTGGACGGTCTAGCACAGATACGCAGTATTTT	CAIRDPDTGGRSSTDTQYF